The 30 T cell receptor beta chains listed next were all sequenced from one sample in a study of post-analysis software for immune sequencing data (dated by TCRdb to between 2015 and 2017). To prepare the library, PCR was applied. Reads for this sample came from an Illumina HiSeq 2500. To reduce PCR and sequencing biases, unique molecular identifiers were incorporated into the TCR beta cDNA libraries. Starting from the raw public reads, TCRdb applied fastp trimming at Q25, assembled clones with MiXCR and retained in-frame beta chains. Rows with a matching CDR3 protein are joined into one entry that keeps the most common DNA and genes. Present in this sample are a few hundred thousand distinct CDR3 sequences, approximately 33% of which were seen just once. The top ten constitute 13% of the sample. Antigens for these TCRs are unknown. Study-wide conclusions, independent of this receptor: Significantly higher frequencies in patients than in controls were found for a handful of TRBV segments, including TRBV5-6, TRBV5-1 and TRBV20-1.

Input material: blood. The source is a girl aged 10 to 17 with multiple sclerosis.

The gene calls are TRBV29-1 and TRBJ2-1; 8 bases line up with TRBD1. The trim removed 7 bases at V and 8 bases at J, leaving 13 bases unmatched. This CDR3 is built from 14 residues. The germline CDR1 and CDR2 sequences are SQVTM and ANQGSEA. CDR3: CSAPRQGSLHEQFF. CDR3 bases: TGCAGCGCTCCCCGACAGGGGTCATTACATGAGCAGTTCTTC.

This clonotype was found once. This rearrangement joins TRBV20-1 to TRBJ2-3; the D is unclear. Germline CDR1 reads DFQATT; CDR2 reads SNEGSKA (reference sequence). Trimming took 5 bases from V and 1 from J, leaving 10 bases between them. This CDR3 is built from 13 residues. The CDR3 sequence: CSAPPGRTDTQYF. DNA for the CDR3: TGCAGTGCTCCCCCCGGACGCACAGATACGCAGTATTTT.

Details on this clonotype: A much larger clone lies a single base off, so this may be a read error. The chain carries TRBV14 and TRBJ2-5, with D possibly matching TRBD1 (6 bases). The germline V gene has CDR1 SGHDN and CDR2 FVKESK. The CDR3 is 15 residues long. The ends were cut back, 0 bases at V and 11 bases at J, with 19 bases in the middle. CDR3 sequence: CASSQESRGGYAQYF. CDR3 nucleotide sequence: TGTGCCAGCAGCCAAGAATCCAGGGGCGGCTACGCGCAGTACTTC.

A few counts support this clonotype. The CDR3 protein is CSARDRVRETQYF. In DNA, the CDR3 is TGCAGTGCTAGGGACAGGGTGAGGGAGACCCAGTACTTC. The genes are TRBV20-1 and TRBJ2-5; 8 positions match TRBD1. The CDR3 runs 13 residues. The trim removed 3 bases at V and 5 bases at J, leaving 5 bases unmatched. CDR1 and CDR2 from the germline V gene are DFQATT and SNEGSKA (reference sequence).

The CDR3 DNA is TGTGCCAGCAGTTACTCCACCGGGACCGACTATGGCTACACCTTC. Its translation is CASSYSTGTDYGYTF. The rearrangement joins TRBV6-6 to TRBJ1-2, with D tentatively TRBD1 (5 bases). CDR1 and CDR2 from the germline V gene are MNHNY and SVGAGI (reference sequence). The CDR3 totals 15 residues. V dropped 0 bases and J dropped 3 bases, with 11 bases sitting between them.

In this sample, this clonotype turned up many times. V and J are TRBV20-1 and TRBJ2-4; weak D call: TRBD2 (5 bases). V was clipped by 6 bases and J by 0 bases, with 18 bases between them. This CDR3 region has 16 residues. Looked up from germline, CDR1 is DFQATT and CDR2 is SNEGSKA (reference sequence). For the CDR3, the DNA is TGCAGTGCCCGAGTGGAGGCAGCCCTAGCCAAAAACATTCAGTACTTC. Translating gives CSARVEAALAKNIQYF.

This chain links TRBV28 with TRBJ2-5, with D perhaps matching TRBD1 (5 bases). The CDR3 totals 14 residues. V lost 6 bases and J lost 2, with 13 bases in between. CDR1 and CDR2 from the germline V gene are MDHEN and SYDVKM. The CDR3 spells CASSQARDQETQYF. CDR3 DNA: TGTGCCAGCAGCCAAGCCAGGGATCAAGAGACCCAGTACTTC.

A word on this clonotype: At one end, the junction sequence differs from germline, possibly due to a read error. The chain employs TRBV7-9 and TRBJ2-7; 9 bases agree with TRBD1. Germline V lookup: CDR1 SEHNR, CDR2 FQNEAQ (reference sequence). The CDR3 has 13 amino acids. For the CDR3, the DNA is TGTGCCAGCAGCCTCACAGGGACAGGGATTGATCACTTC. It is translated as CASSLTGTGIDHF.

This clonotype was counted between two and nine times. This chain connects TRBV10-3 to TRBJ2-3; D unresolved. Germline assignment: CDR1 ENHRY and CDR2 SYGVKD. The CDR3 sequence is 11 residues long. Trimming removed 4 bases from V and 7 bases from J, with 6 bases in between. CDR3 loop: CAISGTYTQYF. In nucleotides, the CDR3 is TGTGCCATCAGTGGCACCTATACGCAGTATTTT.

DNA of the CDR3: TGTGCCATCGAGCCGGGACAGATCTACAATGAGCAGTTCTTC. Protein: CAIEPGQIYNEQFF. The chain uses TRBV2 and TRBJ2-1; 7 nucleotides line up with TRBD1. The CDR3 has 14 amino acids. Germline CDR1 SNHLY, CDR2 FYNNEI. V shed 10 bases, J shed 3 bases, and the junction held 9 bases outside the gene matches.

As concerns this clonotype: A read error is possible here, since a much larger clone lies one base away. The chain carries TRBV10-3 and TRBJ2-7; the D is unclear. Looked up from germline, CDR1 is ENHRY and CDR2 is SYGVKD. The CDR3 is 13 residues long. This CDR3 is CAISDEESYGQYF. The CDR3 nucleotides read TGTGCCATCAGTGATGAGGAATCCTACGGGCAGTACTTC.

The CDR3 bases are TGTGCCAGCAGTCTAGCGGGGAGTACAGGCGAGACCCAGTACTTC. Its protein is CASSLAGSTGETQYF. The genes are TRBV7-2 and TRBJ2-5; 9 bases agree with TRBD2. The CDR3 is 15 amino acids. Germline CDR1 reads SGHTA; CDR2 reads FQGNSA. V lost 6 bases, J lost 5 bases, and 10 bases stayed unmatched.

J is TRBJ2-7 and V is TRBV5-1; TRBD1 matches 9 bases. V gave up 2 bases and J gave up 3 bases; unmatched junction bases: 6. The germline gives CDR1 SGHRS, CDR2 YFSETQ. The CDR3 runs to 15 residues. This CDR3 is CASSFGQGRDYEQYF. As DNA, the CDR3 is TGCGCCAGCAGCTTTGGACAGGGGCGCGACTACGAGCAGTACTTC.

The chain uses TRBV20-1 and TRBJ2-5, with TRBD1 matching over 11 bases. The J call is in doubt because the DNA end fits TRBJ2-7 better. The CDR3 is 16 amino acids. Germline V lookup: CDR1 DFQATT, CDR2 SNEGSKA (reference sequence). The CDR3 loop reads CSARDPGQGVMDEQYF. As DNA, the CDR3 is TGCAGTGCTAGAGATCCGGGACAGGGGGTGATGGACGAGCAGTACTTC.

The rearrangement joins TRBV5-1 to TRBJ2-7, with D perhaps TRBD2 (6 bases). Germline CDR1 is SGHRS and CDR2 is YFSETQ. The CDR3 sequence is 14 residues long. Between the trimmed V and J ends, which lost 4 bases and 2 bases, there was a span of 13 bases. Here the CDR3 DNA reads TGCGCCAGCAGCAGGCGGGGCGTCCCCTACGAGCAGTACTTC. Its translation is CASSRRGVPYEQYF.

The chain is built from TRBV12-3 or TRBV12-4 and TRBJ1-2, with TRBD1 matching 8 bases. This CDR3 has 19 residues. With 5 bases clipped from V and 2 bases from J, the junction kept 19 bases outside the gene matches. The CDR3 reads CASSLPGRGTGGTNYGYTF. The CDR3 DNA is TGTGCCAGCAGTCTCCCGGGAAGGGGAACAGGGGGTACGAACTATGGCTACACCTTC.

This clonotype was seen a handful of times. The V gene is TRBV3-1, the J gene TRBJ1-1, with D uncertain. The CDR3 is 15 amino acids. V lost 0 bases, J lost 0 bases, and 8 bases lay in between. Per the germline V gene, CDR1 is LGHDT and CDR2 is YNNKEL (reference sequence). The CDR3 DNA is TGTGCCAGCAGCCAAGATTCCGCCCTGAACACTGAAGCTTTCTTT. Translated: CASSQDSALNTEAFF.

This clonotype was found a few times. J is TRBJ2-1 and V is TRBV12-3 or TRBV12-4, with a possible D match to TRBD2 (6 bases). This CDR3 spans 13 amino acids. Trimming stripped 4 bases from V and 6 bases from J, with 10 bases between. DNA for the CDR3: TGTGCCAGCAGTTCGGGACTTATCAATGAGCAGTTCTTC. It is translated as CASSSGLINEQFF.

V usage is TRBV6-2 or TRBV6-3 and J usage is TRBJ2-5; D is tentatively TRBD1 or TRBD2 (5 bases each). Germline V gives CDR1 MNHEY, CDR2 SVGEGT. The CDR3 length is 15 residues. Trimming cost V 6 bases and J 2 bases, with 16 bases left between them. The CDR3 bases are TGTGCCAGCAGGTCCGGGACGGACGGACAAGAGACCCAGTACTTC. Amino acids: CASRSGTDGQETQYF.

Only a few counts were recorded for this clonotype. The gene calls are TRBV5-8 and TRBJ2-5; D is perhaps TRBD2 (6 bases). CDR1 is SGHTS and CDR2 is YDEGEE in the germline V gene. Trimming shortened V by 0 bases and J by 1 base, and 13 bases separated the two germline ends. CDR3 size: 16 residues. The CDR3 nucleotides are TGTGCCAGCAGCTTGGGAGGAGGGCTAAGCCAAGAGACCCAGTACTTC. Encoded protein: CASSLGGGLSQETQYF. Full variable domain (rest looked up from reference TRBV5-8 and TRBJ2-5): EAGVTQSPTHLIKTRGQQATLRCSPISGHTSVYWYQQALGLGLQFLLWYDEGEERNRGNFPPRFSGRQFPNYSSELNVNALELEDSALYLCASSLGGGLSQETQYFGPGTRLLVL.

This clonotype is a singleton in its sample. The J gene is TRBJ2-5, the V gene TRBV21-1. The J call may be mistaken, given a closer DNA end match to TRBJ2-7. TRBV21-1 is termed a pseudogene. This CDR3 is 15 amino acids long. This CDR3 reads CASSKALRVGYEQYF. CDR3 in DNA: TGTGCCAGCAGCAAGGCGTTAAGGGTGGGGTACGAGCAGTACTTC.

The V gene is TRBV5-1, the J gene TRBJ2-5, with TRBD2 matching 8 bases. Matching the DNA end better, TRBJ2-7 makes the J call doubtful. The CDR3 spans 15 residues. CDR1 is SGHRS, CDR2 YFSETQ, per germline. CDR3 residues: CASSSQSGLENEQYF. Here the CDR3 DNA reads TGCGCCAGCAGCTCGCAATCGGGACTAGAAAACGAGCAGTACTTC.

The chain recombines TRBV20-1 with TRBJ2-1; TRBD2 is a possible D gene (7 bases). With 3 bases removed from V and 10 bases from J, the gap between germline ends came to 16 bases. The germline V gene encodes CDR1 DFQATT and CDR2 SNEGSKA (reference sequence). The CDR3 has 13 amino acids. The CDR3 sequence is CSASGGPNGEQFF. CDR3 nucleotides: TGCAGTGCTAGCGGGGGGCCAAATGGGGAGCAGTTCTTC.

The sample holds a few counts of this clonotype. The gene calls are TRBV24-1 and TRBJ2-6; D is perhaps TRBD2 (6 bases). The CDR3 is 18 amino acids. Per the germline V gene, CDR1 is KGHDR and CDR2 is SFDVKD. Trimming removed 9 bases at V and 0 bases at J, with 20 bases between. The CDR3 nucleotides read TGTGCCACCCCAGCGGAGGGGAATGAAAGCTCTGGGGCCAACGTCCTGACTTTC. Translation gives CATPAEGNESSGANVLTF.

The gene calls are TRBV5-1 and TRBJ2-1, with a tentative D call TRBD2 (6 bases). CDR3 length: 15 amino acids. Trimming removed 0 bases from V and 8 bases from J, with 15 bases in between. CDR1 SGHRS and CDR2 YFSETQ come from the germline V gene. In DNA form, the CDR3 reads TGCGCCAGCAGCTTGGGACGTCGCGGGGTGGATGAGCAGTTCTTC. Encoded protein: CASSLGRRGVDEQFF.

The chain is built from TRBV20-1 and TRBJ1-6; D possibly corresponds to TRBD1 (6 bases). Germline CDR1 DFQATT, CDR2 SNEGSKA (reference sequence). V lost 5 bases to trimming and J lost 10 bases, with 15 bases between them. CDR3 length: 13 residues. Here the CDR3 DNA reads TGCAGTGCTTTTCAGGGGCTAGGATCACCCCTCCACTTT. Translating gives CSAFQGLGSPLHF.

The rearrangement links TRBV6-6 to TRBJ1-1; tentatively, D is TRBD1 (5 bases). The V and J ends lost 2 bases and 11 bases respectively, with 9 bases between them. From germline, CDR1 is MNHNY and CDR2 SVGAGI (reference sequence). There are 11 residues in the CDR3. CDR3 protein: CASSYGGWAFF. In DNA, the CDR3 is TGTGCCAGCAGTTACGGGGGTTGGGCTTTCTTT.

This clonotype was detected ten times or more. The V call is TRBV28, the J call TRBJ1-1, with 7 nucleotides matching TRBD1. The CDR3 length is 16 residues. V shed 4 bases, J shed 0 bases, and the junction held 8 bases outside the gene matches. Germline CDR1 MDHEN, CDR2 SYDVKM. The CDR3 protein is CASSYQLQGMNTEAFF. DNA of the CDR3: TGTGCCAGCAGTTACCAGTTACAGGGGATGAACACTGAAGCTTTCTTT.

The chain combines TRBV7-9 with TRBJ2-1, with TRBD1 as a possible D gene (5 bases). The CDR3 is 17 amino acids. Germline V CDR1 and CDR2: SEHNR, FQNEAQ (reference sequence). V dropped 5 bases and J dropped 2 bases, with 19 bases sitting between them. CDR3 sequence reads: CASSATQGIPPYNEQFF. The DNA of the CDR3 is TGTGCCAGCAGCGCAACGCAGGGTATCCCCCCCTACAATGAGCAGTTCTTC.

This chain connects TRBV12-3 or TRBV12-4 to TRBJ1-1, with D perhaps matching TRBD1 (5 bases). The CDR3 consists of 15 residues. Deletions cut 4 bases from V and 0 bases from J, with 12 bases between. CDR3 in DNA: TGTGCCAGCAGTTCGCTGGGGACGTTGAACACTGAAGCTTTCTTT. The encoded protein is CASSSLGTLNTEAFF.